This TCR beta chain was sequenced during a study of OX40 agonist ivuxolimab in advanced cancers. Study-wide context: Age averaged around 60 years (range roughly 20 to 90), and roughly 80% were male. Study-wide findings and caveats: CD8+ T cells were the subset that, on average, had more expanded clones than CD4+.

The table lists this clone with a few counts. Its specificity is unknown. The method was immunoSEQ multiplex PCR; TCRdb's version includes in-frame clones alone and lacks a portion of them. Here the sample spans roughly 48,000 clones, about 81% being singletons. On cycle 4 day 1 and cycle 7 day 1, as well as at baseline, blood was sampled. Germline loops: CDR1 MGHRA, CDR2 YSYEKL. This CDR3 is 15 amino acids long. The V segment lost 4 bases and the J segment 5 bases; nucleotides outside the gene matches: 10. Sample: CD4+ or CD8+ T cells sorted from blood, taken in a trial of the OX40 agonist ivuxolimab. The TCR originated in an adult with an advanced solid tumor such as melanoma, head and neck, liver or kidney cancer. The chain uses TRBV4-1 and TRBJ1-1, with 7 positions matching TRBD1. CDR3 in DNA: TGCGCCAGCAGCCCCTCTCGGCAGGGGGGTACTGAAGCTTTCTTT. Translating it yields CASSPSRQGGTEAFF.